The 26 T cell receptor beta chains presented below share a single source sample, sequenced in a study of blood T cell repertoires in COVID-19. The protocol was immunoSEQ multiplex PCR, while the TCRdb copy is restricted to in-frame clones and leaves out a portion. The table shows roughly 120,000 clones, with approximately 78% occurring only once. The sample taken for sequencing was peripheral blood. These receptors were collected from a man aged 65-85 years with acute or convalescent COVID-19.

The chain is built from TRBV7-9 and TRBJ2-7, with a weak D call TRBD1 (6 bases). Trimming left V 5 bases short and J 1 base short, with 15 bases between. The germline V gene has CDR1 SEHNR and CDR2 FQNEAQ (reference sequence). The CDR3 is 15 amino acids. The CDR3 is CASSPDRLGSYEQYF. The CDR3 coding sequence is TGTGCCAGCAGCCCCGACAGGTTAGGATCCTACGAGCAGTACTTC.

The V call is TRBV11-2, the J call TRBJ2-7, with TRBD2 matching over 9 bases. The V gene end was trimmed by 0 bases and the J gene end by 0 bases; junction bases not matched to a gene: 15. CDR3 size: 20 residues. Germline V gene lookup returns CDR1 SGHAT and CDR2 FQNNGV. In DNA form, the CDR3 reads TGTGCCAGCAGCTTAGAGGGTGGGCTAGCGGGGTTCACTATCTCCTACGAGCAGTACTTC. Its protein is CASSLEGGLAGFTISYEQYF.

The sample holds one count of this clone. The rearrangement joins TRBV23-1 to TRBJ1-1; D uncertain. TRBV23-1 is treated as an ORF (open reading frame) with a function not yet certain. The V gene lost 3 bases and the J gene lost 1 base, with 6 bases spanning the gap. The CDR3 contains 13 residues. The CDR3 loop reads CASSHSKNTEAFF. The CDR3 bases are TGCGCCAGCAGTCACAGTAAGAACACTGAAGCTTTCTTT.

A note on this clone: This same CDR3 is encoded by further DNA sequences in the sample. The chain uses TRBV5-1 and TRBJ1-3; tentatively, D is TRBD1 (6 bases). Germline V gene data show CDR1 as SGHRS and CDR2 as YFSETQ. The CDR3 covers 15 residues. The ends were cut back, 1 base at V and 0 bases at J, with 8 bases in the middle. The CDR3 DNA is TGCGCCAGCAGCTTGAACAGGGACTCTGGAAACACCATATATTTT. It codes for CASSLNRDSGNTIYF.

This clone was seen only a few times. The chain is built from TRBV19 and TRBJ1-5, with D possibly matching TRBD1 (6 bases). Between the trimmed V and J ends, which lost 8 bases and 2 bases, there was a span of 19 bases. The CDR3 extends over 16 amino acids. Germline CDR1 reads LNHDA; CDR2 reads SQIVND (reference sequence). CDR3 amino acids: CASAKTGSRGNQPQHF. In nucleotides, the CDR3 is TGTGCCAGTGCCAAGACAGGATCCCGGGGCAATCAGCCCCAGCATTTT.

The V call is TRBV27, the J call TRBJ1-6; no clear D. CDR1 and CDR2 from the germline V gene are MNHEY and SMNVEV (reference sequence). V gave up 3 bases and J gave up 10 bases, with 16 bases separating them. The CDR3 runs 15 residues. The CDR3 region is CASSLYSLGSSPLHF. The CDR3 DNA reads as TGTGCCAGCAGTTTGTATAGCTTGGGGAGCTCACCCCTCCACTTT.

Of note for this clone: Other nucleotide sequences from this sample produce the same CDR3. The V gene is TRBV7-9, the J gene TRBJ1-1; 7 bases agree with TRBD1. Germline CDR1 is SEHNR and CDR2 is FQNEAQ (reference sequence). The junction had 7 bases not matched to a gene; V was cut back by 5 bases and J by 1 base. This CDR3 contains 15 residues. The CDR3 region is CASSPRQGRNTEAFF. The CDR3 region has the DNA TGTGCCAGCAGCCCTAGACAGGGTCGGAACACTGAAGCTTTCTTT.

The V gene is TRBV28, the J gene TRBJ1-2, with no clear D. Trimming cost V 2 bases and J 8 bases, with 15 bases left between them. Germline CDR1 and CDR2: MDHEN and SYDVKM. The CDR3 has 14 amino acids. Written as DNA, the CDR3 is TGTGCCAGCAGTTTAGGAGGGTGTCTTGGCGGCTACACCTTC. Encoded protein: CASSLGGCLGGYTF.

This clone was seen a few times. The chain has TRBV19 and TRBJ1-2, with D uncertain. This CDR3 has 14 residues. Trimming cost V 9 bases and J 4 bases, with 18 bases left between them. Germline CDR1 reads LNHDA; CDR2 reads SQIVND (reference sequence). The CDR3 sequence: CASSGRPGPYGYTF. The DNA for the CDR3 is TGTGCCAGCTCTGGCAGGCCCGGCCCCTATGGCTACACCTTC.

The chain recombines TRBV19 with TRBJ1-5, with TRBD1 matching 8 bases. Germline CDR1 is LNHDA and CDR2 is SQIVND (reference sequence). V lost 1 base and J lost 4; bases outside the gene matches: 3. There are 15 residues in the CDR3. The CDR3 region is CASSIAGGGNQPQHF. The CDR3 DNA sequence: TGTGCCAGTAGTATAGCAGGGGGCGGGAATCAGCCCCAGCATTTT.

The chain couples TRBV28 to TRBJ1-2; D is undetermined. This CDR3 region has 13 residues. The germline gives CDR1 MDHEN, CDR2 SYDVKM. The ends were cut back, 2 bases at V and 4 bases at J, with 8 bases in the middle. The CDR3, as DNA: TGTGCCAGCAGTTTAGGCAGTTCCTATGGCTACACCTTC. Encoded protein: CASSLGSSYGYTF.

The chain carries TRBV6-5 and TRBJ1-6; 7 bases map to TRBD1. With 7 bases clipped from V and 8 bases from J, the junction kept 11 bases outside the gene matches. Germline V gene lookup returns CDR1 MNHEY and CDR2 SVGAGI. The CDR3 has 15 residues. The DNA of the CDR3 is TGTGCCAGCACTTTCCTGACAGGGTTGGATTCACCCCTCCACTTT. It yields the protein CASTFLTGLDSPLHF.

This chain joins TRBV15 and TRBJ1-5; 9 bases agree with TRBD1. Germline loops: CDR1 LNHNV, CDR2 YYDKDF (reference sequence). The CDR3 extends over 16 amino acids. The junction had 3 bases not matched to a gene; V was cut back by 3 bases and J by 0 bases. CDR3 in amino acids: CATSRGTGRSNQPQHF. In DNA form, the CDR3 reads TGTGCCACCAGCAGGGGGACAGGGCGTAGCAATCAGCCCCAGCATTTT.

Concerning this clone itself: The identical CDR3 is also encoded by other nucleotide sequences in the sample. This chain links TRBV28 with TRBJ1-1; no clear D. Germline assignment: CDR1 MDHEN and CDR2 SYDVKM. This CDR3 is built from 13 residues. Trimming removed 3 bases at V and 0 bases at J, with 5 bases between. DNA for the CDR3: TGTGCCAGCAGTTTGAGAGTGAACACTGAAGCTTTCTTT. Encoded protein: CASSLRVNTEAFF.

Of note for this clone: The germline gene is not matched at one end of the junction; a read error may be the cause. V is TRBV5-1 and J is TRBJ2-1; 7 nucleotides match TRBD2. Germline CDR1 and CDR2: SGHRS and YFSETQ. This CDR3 spans 15 amino acids. The CDR3 loop reads CAGSLVGLVSNEQFF. The CDR3 DNA sequence: TGCGCCGGCAGCTTGGTCGGACTAGTTAGCAATGAGCAGTTCTTC.

V is TRBV4-2 and J is TRBJ2-3; D gene ambiguous. Trimming removed 4 bases from V and 4 bases from J, with 12 bases in between. Germline CDR1 LGHNA, CDR2 YNFKEQ. The CDR3 sequence is 14 residues long. CDR3 nucleotide sequence: TGTGCCAGCAGCCCCATAGCCCCCCCAGATACGCAGTATTTT. Encoded protein: CASSPIAPPDTQYF.

CDR3 region: CAWSVRKTGKNEKLFF. The CDR3 DNA follows: TGTGCCTGGAGTGTACGGAAGACAGGGAAAAATGAAAAACTGTTTTTT. The genes are TRBV30 and TRBJ1-4; TRBD1 aligns across 7 bases. CDR3 length: 16 residues. Germline trimming cut 0 bases from V and 5 bases from J; bases unmatched to any gene: 9. CDR1 and CDR2 (germline): GTSNPN, SVGIG (reference sequence).

The chain is built from TRBV6-5 and TRBJ2-3; D might be TRBD1 (6 bases). Germline CDR1 and CDR2: MNHEY and SVGAGI. Trimming shortened V by 6 bases and J by 3 bases, and 13 bases separated the two germline ends. There are 14 residues in the CDR3. In DNA, the CDR3 is TGTGCCAGCAGCAGGGGATTGGGGACAGATACGCAGTATTTT. Amino acids: CASSRGLGTDTQYF.

The genes are TRBV30 and TRBJ1-2, with 11 bases aligning to TRBD1. This CDR3 has 13 residues. Germline V lookup: CDR1 GTSNPN, CDR2 SVGIG (reference sequence). The trim removed 1 base at V and 9 bases at J, leaving 4 bases unmatched. The chain's CDR3 is CAWSGRTGGRYTF. The CDR3 DNA reads as TGTGCCTGGAGTGGCCGGACAGGGGGCCGCTACACCTTC.

The chain has TRBV18 and TRBJ1-6; maybe TRBD1 (6 bases). The CDR3 sequence is 15 residues long. V lost 6 bases and J lost 9, with 18 bases in between. Per germline, CDR1 KGHSH and CDR2 LQKENI. In nucleotides, the CDR3 is TGTGCCAGCTCCCCCTCCGGCGGGGGCTTTTCACCCCTCCACTTT. Translation: CASSPSGGGFSPLHF.

This chain links TRBV6-6 with TRBJ1-2; possible D gene TRBD1, 5 bases. Looked up from germline, CDR1 is MNHNY and CDR2 is SVGAGI (reference sequence). The ends were cut back, 2 bases at V and 6 bases at J, with 16 bases in the middle. The length of the CDR3 is 15 residues. The CDR3 here is CASSYPGPRRDGYTF. CDR3 nucleotides: TGTGCCAGCAGTTACCCGGGACCCAGGAGGGATGGCTACACCTTC.

This rearrangement joins TRBV5-1 to TRBJ2-6; tentative D call: TRBD1 (5 bases). CDR3 length: 18 residues. Germline CDR1 is SGHRS and CDR2 is YFSETQ. V lost 1 base to trimming and J lost 1 base, with 15 bases between them. The CDR3 DNA is TGCGCCAGCAGCTTGTTAGGTGGGGCCTCTTCTGGGGCCAACGTCCTGACTTTC. This gives the protein CASSLLGGASSGANVLTF.

This clone was observed once. The chain links TRBV7-9 to TRBJ2-3; D might be TRBD2 (5 bases). CDR3 length: 17 residues. Germline V CDR1 and CDR2: SEHNR, FQNEAQ (reference sequence). V lost 5 bases and J 2 bases, leaving 20 bases between the germline ends. The CDR3 nucleotides are TGTGCCAGCAGCCCCCTTGGTAGGAGGCAGCACACAGATACGCAGTATTTT. Translating gives CASSPLGRRQHTDTQYF.

The chain combines TRBV7-2 with TRBJ2-5, with 7 bases aligning to TRBD2. This CDR3 comprises 14 residues. V dropped 6 bases and J dropped 3; count of bases not matched to a gene: 7. The germline V gene encodes CDR1 SGHTA and CDR2 FQGNSA. CDR3 region: CASRRTSTEETQYF. CDR3 DNA sequence: TGTGCCAGCAGACGGACTAGTACGGAAGAGACCCAGTACTTC.

V and J are TRBV28 and TRBJ1-3, with D uncertain. Deletions cut 2 bases from V and 3 bases from J, with 5 bases between. Germline CDR1 and CDR2: MDHEN and SYDVKM. The CDR3 has 13 residues. The CDR3 loop is CASSLVSGNTIYF. CDR3 DNA sequence: TGTGCCAGCAGTTTAGTTAGTGGAAACACCATATATTTT.

The genes are TRBV12-5 and TRBJ2-2, with TRBD1 as a possible D gene (6 bases). This CDR3 is 15 amino acids long. V was clipped by 7 bases and J by 0 bases, with 12 bases between them. The V gene's germline CDR1 is LGHNT and CDR2 FRNRAP. The CDR3 loop is CASARTESNTGELFF. The CDR3 bases are TGTGCTAGTGCCCGGACAGAATCGAACACCGGGGAGCTGTTTTTT.